Each of the 8 T cell receptor beta chains below was sequenced from the same sample in a study of shared clonotypes between healthy human individuals. Sequencing used immunoSEQ multiplex PCR; TCRdb keeps in-frame clones, though not all of them. The repertoire holds roughly 520,000 clones, more than 95% seen once, with nearly 0.065% in the top ten. The sample taken for sequencing was naive CD4+ T cells sorted from blood. Subset specified: CD45RA+ positively selected. The receptor source for this set is a woman aged 25 to 39 in good health.

The chain couples TRBV5-5 to TRBJ2-7; the D gene could be TRBD1 or TRBD2 (5 bases each). The CDR3 extends over 14 amino acids. Germline V gives CDR1 SGHKS, CDR2 YYEKEE (reference sequence). Trimming shortened V by 7 bases and J by 5 bases, and 19 bases separated the two germline ends. The CDR3: CASHGARSVDEQYF. The CDR3 bases are TGTGCCAGCCACGGGGCGAGGTCGGTGGACGAGCAGTACTTC.

The chain uses TRBV19 and TRBJ2-2, with 10 bases that match TRBD2. The V gene end was trimmed by 5 bases and the J gene end by 4 bases; junction bases not matched to a gene: 10. CDR1 and CDR2 from the germline V gene are LNHDA and SQIVND (reference sequence). The length of the CDR3 is 17 residues. For the CDR3, the DNA is TGTGCCAGTAGTCCCGCCTTGCTAGCGGGGGTCACCGGGGAGCTGTTTTTT. It codes for CASSPALLAGVTGELFF.

The rearrangement links TRBV28 to TRBJ1-2; D not certain. This CDR3 has 12 amino acids. Looked up from germline, CDR1 is MDHEN and CDR2 is SYDVKM. Trimming removed 3 bases at V and 8 bases at J, with 10 bases between. The CDR3 nucleotides are TGTGCCAGCAGTTTGGACCCACCGGGCTACACCTTC. Translating gives CASSLDPPGYTF.

The V gene is TRBV6-6, the J gene TRBJ2-1; 9 bases map to TRBD2. CDR1 MNHNY and CDR2 SVGAGI come from the germline V gene (reference sequence). V lost 6 bases, J lost 8 bases, and 14 bases stayed unmatched. This CDR3 is built from 16 residues. The CDR3 protein is CASSDMGGRGYDEQFF. As DNA, the CDR3 is TGTGCCAGCAGCGACATGGGCGGGAGGGGGTACGATGAGCAGTTCTTC.

This chain joins TRBV5-1 and TRBJ2-7; D could derive from TRBD1 or TRBD2 (5 bases each). Germline-derived CDR1 and CDR2 are SGHRS and YFSETQ. The CDR3 has 15 residues. The V end lost 3 bases, the J end lost 2 bases, and 15 bases lay between the germline ends. DNA of the CDR3: TGCGCCAGCAGCTACGGGACCGCTCAGACCTACGAGCAGTACTTC. This codes for CASSYGTAQTYEQYF.

The V gene is TRBV6-5, the J gene TRBJ2-7; unclear D gene. The CDR3 is 10 amino acids. V was clipped by 8 bases and J by 3 bases, with 5 bases between them. Germline V gene sequence: CDR1 MNHEY, CDR2 SVGAGI. The CDR3 nucleotides read TGTGCCAGCGGCCGCTACGAGCAGTACTTC. It is translated as CASGRYEQYF.

This chain joins TRBV5-1 and TRBJ1-1, with D possibly being TRBD1 (6 bases). Germline V lookup: CDR1 SGHRS, CDR2 YFSETQ. V was clipped by 4 bases and J by 1 base, with 14 bases between them. The CDR3 runs 15 residues. The CDR3 DNA reads TGCGCCAGCAGCAGAGACAGGTTAGGGAACACTGAAGCTTTCTTT. It specifies CASSRDRLGNTEAFF.

The V call is TRBV28, the J call TRBJ1-1; 10 bases map to TRBD1. The CDR3 spans 17 residues. The germline V gene encodes CDR1 MDHEN and CDR2 SYDVKM. The V and J ends lost 6 bases and 4 bases, in that order; junction bases with no gene match: 14. The DNA of the CDR3 is TGTGCCAGCAGGCCCGACAGGGGGCTCCCGGGGAGCACTGAAGCTTTCTTT. It specifies CASRPDRGLPGSTEAFF.